This T cell receptor beta chain derives from a study of T cell responses to AZD1222 COVID-19 vaccine. Study-level points and caveats: Spike-spanning, vaccine-associated CD4 TCRs were dominant at 160-218 and 743-854. Among the donors, most were white British and more were female, and clonal diversity was possibly underestimated.

Worth noting for this clone: Its antigen is unidentified.

Germline CDR1 LNHDA, CDR2 SQIVND (reference sequence). The CDR3 extends over 11 amino acids. V gave up 9 bases and J gave up 6 bases, with 11 bases separating them. Here immunoSEQ multiplex PCR was the method, and the copy in TCRdb shows in-frame clones only, minus some. The sample yields under 150,000 clones, approximately 90% seen once. J is TRBJ1-1 and V is TRBV19; perhaps TRBD1 as D (5 bases). The TCR was taken from an adult in good health. Sequencing used peripheral blood, obtained on day 0 of AZD1222 vaccination. The CDR3, as DNA: TGTGCCAGCGGCCGGGGCTCTGAAGCTTTCTTT. Residues: CASGRGSEAFF.